This T cell receptor beta chain was obtained from a study of response to subunit inactivated influenza vaccine. Overall study results and limits: It was the authors' suggestion that each seasonal influenza vaccination recruits few new T cells.

Trimming cost V 3 bases and J 5 bases; bases outside gene matches: 12. CDR1 is SGHTA, CDR2 FQGNSA, per germline. The CDR3 runs to 17 residues. There are many counts of this clonotype. Antigen: not known. Using its own MiXCR run on the RT-PCR reads, TCRdb lists one record per CDR3 protein. The sample lists around 760,000 distinct CDR3 sequences; more than 11% were seen once. The material sequenced was PBMCs from blood, taken roughly 2 weeks before vaccination. The chain is built from TRBV7-2 and TRBJ2-3; 9 bases map to TRBD2. This clonotype originated in a man aged 45-60 years who received an inactivated influenza vaccine. CDR3 in amino acids: CASSLSGTSSLVDTQYF. In DNA form, the CDR3 reads TGTGCCAGCAGCTTGTCCGGGACTAGCTCCTTGGTAGATACGCAGTATTTT.